This T cell receptor beta chain was documented in a study of T cells in Graves' hyperthyroidism and ophthalmopathy. It was RNA transcripts that yielded the amplified TCR beta CDR3 regions. The TCR CDR3 first-round RT-PCR relied on the HTBI primer set. TCRdb reanalysed the multiplex PCR reads using MiXCR and keeps one entry per CDR3 protein. The sample records 140,000 or so distinct CDR3 sequences, approximately 20% being singletons. Clinicians diagnosed patients from clinical symptoms, serum thyroxine and TRAb, thyroid ultrasound and orbital computed tomography. There are many counts of this clonotype. This CDR3 has 18 amino acids. J gave up 7 bases and V 2 bases, and 11 bases lay outside the gene matches. CDR1 and CDR2 from the germline V gene are SGHTS and YDEGEE.

Material: blood. This TCR came from a woman in her fifties or sixties with Graves' hyperthyroidism that later progressed to Graves' ophthalmopathy. This chain uses TRBV5-8 with TRBJ2-1; 14 bases are shared with TRBD2. CDR3 coding DNA: TGTGCCAGCAGCTTACTGGGACTAGCGGGAGTGGTCCGAAATGAGCAGTTCTTC. Translated, it gives CASSLLGLAGVVRNEQFF. Supplemented by reference TRBV5-8 and TRBJ2-1, the full variable domain reads EAGVTQSPTHLIKTRGQQATLRCSPISGHTSVYWYQQALGLGLQFLLWYDEGEERNRGNFPPRFSGRQFPNYSSELNVNALELEDSALYLCASSLLGLAGVVRNEQFFGPGTRLTVL.